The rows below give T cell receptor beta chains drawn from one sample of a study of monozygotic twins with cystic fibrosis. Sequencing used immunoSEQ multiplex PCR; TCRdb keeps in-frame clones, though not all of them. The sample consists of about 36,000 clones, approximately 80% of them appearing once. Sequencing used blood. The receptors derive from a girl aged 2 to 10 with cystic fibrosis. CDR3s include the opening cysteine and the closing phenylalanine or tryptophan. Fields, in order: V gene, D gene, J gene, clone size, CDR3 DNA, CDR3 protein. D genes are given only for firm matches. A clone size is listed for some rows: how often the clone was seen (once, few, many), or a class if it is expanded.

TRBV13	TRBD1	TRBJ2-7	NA	TGTGCCAGCAGCTTTGCAGGGGGTGACGAGCAGTACTTC	CASSFAGGDEQYF
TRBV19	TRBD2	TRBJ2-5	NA	TGTGCCAGTAGTATAAGGGGACTAGCGGGGGAAGAGACCCAGTACTTC	CASSIRGLAGEETQYF
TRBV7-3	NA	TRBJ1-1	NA	TGTGCCAGCAGCTTAAGGATGAACACTGAAGCTTTCTTT	CASSLRMNTEAFF
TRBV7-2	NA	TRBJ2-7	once	TGTGCCAGCAGCTTAGGGGCCCGTGGGTTGCAGTACTTC	CASSLGARGLQYF
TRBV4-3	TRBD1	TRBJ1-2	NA	TGCGCCAGCAGCCAAGAACAGGGGGGTGGCTACACCTTC	CASSQEQGGGYTF
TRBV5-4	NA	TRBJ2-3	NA	TGTGCCAGCAGCTCTCCGGAACTTCTTCAAGATACGCAGTATTTT	CASSSPELLQDTQYF
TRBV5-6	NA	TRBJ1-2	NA	TGTGCCAGCAGCTGGGGGGGCTACACCTTC	CASSWGGYTF
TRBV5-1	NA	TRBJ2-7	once	TGCGCCAGCAGCTCCCGCGAACCTACCGAGCAGTACTTC	CASSSREPTEQYF
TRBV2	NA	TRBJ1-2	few	TGTGCCAGCAGTGATGGGGGGCCAATCTATGGCTACACCTTC	CASSDGGPIYGYTF
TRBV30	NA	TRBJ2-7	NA	TGTGCCTGGAGTGTACGGAGGGTAAGGCCCTCCTACGAGCAGTACTTC	CAWSVRRVRPSYEQYF
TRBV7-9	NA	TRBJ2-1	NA	TGTGCCAGCAGCTCCCGGTCCGCTACGTCGTACAATGAGCAGTTCTTC	CASSSRSATSYNEQFF
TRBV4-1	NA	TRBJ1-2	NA	TGCGCCAGCAGCCAAAACAGGACCTATGGCTACACCTTC	CASSQNRTYGYTF
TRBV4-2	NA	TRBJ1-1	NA	TGTGCCAGCAGCCAAGATGCCGGAGGGGTTAACACTGAAGCTTTCTTT	CASSQDAGGVNTEAFF
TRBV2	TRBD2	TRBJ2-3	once	TGTGCCAGCAGGGTACTAGCGGGGGAGAGAGATACGCAGTATTTT	CASRVLAGERDTQYF
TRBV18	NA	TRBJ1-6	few	TGTGCCAGCTCACCACAGGGGGGAGGGCATTCACCCCTCCACTTT	CASSPQGGGHSPLHF
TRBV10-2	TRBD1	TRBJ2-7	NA	TGCGCCAGCAGTCCGAAACAAGGACAGGGGCAGTACTTC	CASSPKQGQGQYF
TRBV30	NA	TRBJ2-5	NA	TGTGCCTGGAGTCGCAGGGTCCAAGAGACCCAGTACTTC	CAWSRRVQETQYF
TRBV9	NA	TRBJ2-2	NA	TGTGCCAGCAGCGTAGGTCTAGCGATTAACACCGGGGAGCTGTTTTTT	CASSVGLAINTGELFF
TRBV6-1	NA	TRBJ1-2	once	TGTGCCAGCAGGGGGGGGATTCATTTCTATGGCTACACCTTC	CASRGGIHFYGYTF
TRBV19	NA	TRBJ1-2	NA	TGTGCCAGTAGTATTCCAGGTTTTCTCTATGGCTACACCTTC	CASSIPGFLYGYTF
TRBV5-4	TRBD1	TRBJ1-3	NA	TGTGCCAGCAGCAGGACAGGGGTGGCTGGAAACACCATATATTTT	CASSRTGVAGNTIYF
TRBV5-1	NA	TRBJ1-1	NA	TGCGCCAGCGGCACAGGGCTCACTGAAGCTTTCTTT	CASGTGLTEAFF
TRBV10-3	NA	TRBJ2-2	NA	TGTGCCATCAGTGAGTGGCAGGGCGCCACCGGGGAGCTGTTTTTT	CAISEWQGATGELFF
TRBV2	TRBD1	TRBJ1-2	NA	TGTGCCAGCGGCGACAGGGGGGACGGCTACACCTTC	CASGDRGDGYTF
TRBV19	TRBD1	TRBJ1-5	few	TGTGCCAGTAGTCCGAGGACAGGTTATCAGCCCCAGCATTTT	CASSPRTGYQPQHF
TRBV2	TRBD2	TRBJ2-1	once	TGTGCCAGCAGGGGACTAGCGGGGGACAATGAGCAGTTCTTC	CASRGLAGDNEQFF
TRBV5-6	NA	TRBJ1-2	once	TGTGCCAGCAGCCTCCCGGTGGATTTCGGCTACACCTTC	CASSLPVDFGYTF
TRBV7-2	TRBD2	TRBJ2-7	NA	TGTGCCAGCAGCCCAAGCGTCCCTTCTAGCGGGGGGCAGTACGAGCAGTACTTC	CASSPSVPSSGGQYEQYF
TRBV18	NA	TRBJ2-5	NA	TGTGCCAGCTCACGTTTTGCCAAAGAGACCCAGTACTTC	CASSRFAKETQYF
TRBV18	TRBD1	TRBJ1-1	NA	TGTGCCAGCTCATGGGTGCGAATACAGGGGGCGTACACTGAAGCTTTCTTT	CASSWVRIQGAYTEAFF
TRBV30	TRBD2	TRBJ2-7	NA	TGTGCCTGGACTAGCGGCTACGAGCAGTACTTC	CAWTSGYEQYF
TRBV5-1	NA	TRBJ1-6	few	TGCGCCAGCAGCTTGTGGGGGAATGTGGATAATTCACCCCTCCACTTT	CASSLWGNVDNSPLHF
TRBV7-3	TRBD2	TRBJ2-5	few	TGTGCCAGCAGCTTAACCGGGGGGGAGACCCAGTACTTC	CASSLTGGETQYF
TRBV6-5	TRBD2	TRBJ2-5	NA	TGTGCCACCCCACCGGGGGGACCGTGGGCCCAGTACTTC	CATPPGGPWAQYF
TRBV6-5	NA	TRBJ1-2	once	TGTGCCAGCAGTTACGAAGGGTTTGACTATGGCTACACCTTC	CASSYEGFDYGYTF
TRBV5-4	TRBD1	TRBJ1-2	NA	TGTGCCAGCAGCCAGCCTGACAGGGCCGGCTACACCTTC	CASSQPDRAGYTF
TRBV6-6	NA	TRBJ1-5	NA	TGTGCCAGCAGCCCTATGGACTCCACGATGGGTCAGCCCCAGCATTTT	CASSPMDSTMGQPQHF
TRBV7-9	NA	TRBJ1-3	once	TGTGCCAGCAGCGTAGGTGACCTCTCTGGAAACACCATATATTTT	CASSVGDLSGNTIYF
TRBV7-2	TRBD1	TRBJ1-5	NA	TGTGCCAGCAGCTTAGCGACAGGGGCAGGTCAGCCCCAGCATTTT	CASSLATGAGQPQHF
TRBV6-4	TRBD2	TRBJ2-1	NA	TGTGCCAGCAGTGGTACTAGCGGGGGCGACTACAATGAGCAGTTCTTC	CASSGTSGGDYNEQFF
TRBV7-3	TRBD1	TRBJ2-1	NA	TGTGCCAGCAGCTTAAACAGGGGGAATGAGCAGTTCTTC	CASSLNRGNEQFF
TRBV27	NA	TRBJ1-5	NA	TGTGCCAGCAGTTTAGTCGGACAGCCAAATAGCAATCAGCCCCAGCATTTT	CASSLVGQPNSNQPQHF
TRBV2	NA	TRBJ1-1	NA	TGTGCCAGCAGTTGGGTGAACACTGAAGCTTTCTTT	CASSWVNTEAFF
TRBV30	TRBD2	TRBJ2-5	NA	TGTGCCTGGAGTGAACTAGCGGGGGGTTCTAGGGAGACCCAGTACTTC	CAWSELAGGSRETQYF